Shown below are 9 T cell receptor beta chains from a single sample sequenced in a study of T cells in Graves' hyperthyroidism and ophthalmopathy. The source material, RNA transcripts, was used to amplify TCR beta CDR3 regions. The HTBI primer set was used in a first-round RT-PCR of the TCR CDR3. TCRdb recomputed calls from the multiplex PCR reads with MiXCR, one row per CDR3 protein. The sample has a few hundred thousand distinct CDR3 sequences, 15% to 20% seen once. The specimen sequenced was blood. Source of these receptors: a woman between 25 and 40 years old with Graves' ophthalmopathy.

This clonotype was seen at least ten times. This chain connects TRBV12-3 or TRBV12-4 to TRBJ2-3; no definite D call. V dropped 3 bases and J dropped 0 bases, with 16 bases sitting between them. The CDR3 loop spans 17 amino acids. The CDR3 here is CASSFRAGRYSTDTQYF. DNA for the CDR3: TGTGCCAGCAGTTTCCGGGCAGGCCGATATAGCACAGATACGCAGTATTTT.

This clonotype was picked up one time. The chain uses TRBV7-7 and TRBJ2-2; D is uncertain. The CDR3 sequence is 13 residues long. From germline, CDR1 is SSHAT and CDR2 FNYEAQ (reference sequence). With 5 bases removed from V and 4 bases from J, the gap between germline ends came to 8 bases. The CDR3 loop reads CASSPRLTGELFF. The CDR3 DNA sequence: TGTGCCAGCAGCCCCAGACTCACCGGGGAGCTGTTTTTT.

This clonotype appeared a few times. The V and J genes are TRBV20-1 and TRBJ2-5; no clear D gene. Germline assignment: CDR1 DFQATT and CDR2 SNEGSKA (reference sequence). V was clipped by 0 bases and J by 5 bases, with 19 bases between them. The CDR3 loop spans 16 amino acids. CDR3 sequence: CSARDPSAAPIETQYF. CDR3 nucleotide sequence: TGCAGTGCTAGAGATCCCTCGGCTGCGCCCATTGAGACCCAGTACTTC.

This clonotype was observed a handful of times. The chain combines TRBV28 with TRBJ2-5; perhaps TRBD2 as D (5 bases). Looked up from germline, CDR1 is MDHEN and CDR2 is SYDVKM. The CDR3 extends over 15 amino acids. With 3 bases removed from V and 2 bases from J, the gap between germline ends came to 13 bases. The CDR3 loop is CASSFRRHPQETQYF. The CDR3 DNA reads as TGTGCCAGCAGTTTTAGGAGGCACCCACAAGAGACCCAGTACTTC.

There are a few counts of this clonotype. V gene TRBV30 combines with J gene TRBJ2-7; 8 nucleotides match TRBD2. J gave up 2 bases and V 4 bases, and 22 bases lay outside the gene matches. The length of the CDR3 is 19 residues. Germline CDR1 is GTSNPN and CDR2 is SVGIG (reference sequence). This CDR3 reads CAWNPIRTSSKLYPYEQYF. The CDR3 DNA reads TGTGCCTGGAACCCGATAAGGACTAGCAGCAAACTCTACCCCTACGAGCAGTACTTC.

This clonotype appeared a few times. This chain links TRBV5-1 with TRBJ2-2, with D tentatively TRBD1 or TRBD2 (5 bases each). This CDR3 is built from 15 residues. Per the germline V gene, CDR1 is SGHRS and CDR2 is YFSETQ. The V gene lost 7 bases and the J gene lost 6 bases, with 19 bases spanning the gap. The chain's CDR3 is CASRRGARDAGELFF. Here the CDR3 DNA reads TGCGCCAGCCGAAGGGGCGCGAGGGACGCCGGGGAGCTGTTTTTT.

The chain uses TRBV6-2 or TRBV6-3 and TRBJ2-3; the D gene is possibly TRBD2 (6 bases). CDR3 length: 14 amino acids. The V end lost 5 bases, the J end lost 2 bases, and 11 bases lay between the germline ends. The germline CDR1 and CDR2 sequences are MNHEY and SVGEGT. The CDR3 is CASSIGGFTDTQYF. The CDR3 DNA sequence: TGTGCCAGCAGTATCGGAGGGTTCACAGATACGCAGTATTTT.

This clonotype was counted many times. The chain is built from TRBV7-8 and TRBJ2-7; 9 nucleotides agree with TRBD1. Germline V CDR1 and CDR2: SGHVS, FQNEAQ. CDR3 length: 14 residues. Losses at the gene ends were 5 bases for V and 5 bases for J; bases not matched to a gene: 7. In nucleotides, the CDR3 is TGTGCCAGCAGCCGTTGGGACAGGGATCACGAGCAGTACTTC. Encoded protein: CASSRWDRDHEQYF.

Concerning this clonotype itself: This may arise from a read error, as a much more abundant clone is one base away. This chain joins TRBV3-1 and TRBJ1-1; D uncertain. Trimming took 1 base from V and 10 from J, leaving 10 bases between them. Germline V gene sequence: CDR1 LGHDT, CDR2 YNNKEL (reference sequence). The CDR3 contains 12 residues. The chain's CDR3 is CASSQGVVGAFF. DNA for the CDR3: TGTGCCAGCAGCCAAGGGGTAGTTGGAGCTTTCTTT.